In this sample, the clone carrying this T cell receptor (beta chain) turned up many times. Its target is unknown. A library of TCRbeta sequences, prepared with unique molecular identifiers, was generated. TCRdb itself ran the PCR reads through MiXCR, one entry per CDR3 protein. The table has nearly 250,000 distinct CDR3 sequences, around 7.8% seen once; the top ten hold nearly 6.5%. The sample belongs to a study of T-cell reconstitution after alpha-beta-depleted transplantation in children. Notes on the study in general: Surviving recipient T cells and thymic progenitors accounted for the high day-60 TCRbeta diversity observed in some patients. T-cell numbers and diversity one year post-transplant derived largely from freshly generated T cells.

V was shortened by 5 bases and J by 5 bases, with 18 bases between the two germline ends. Germline CDR1 SEHNR, CDR2 FQNEAQ (reference sequence). The CDR3 is 15 amino acids. Sequences were derived from PBMCs, mostly from graft donor cells, sampled 180 days after TCRalphabeta/CD19-depleted stem cell transplant. This clonotype was sampled from a male patient aged 10 to 17 who had a stem cell transplant for acute lymphoblastic leukemia, so the T cells may come from the graft donor. The chain joins TRBV7-9 to TRBJ1-1; tentatively, D is TRBD1 (6 bases). CDR3 sequence reads: CASSPDSLRGTEAFF. CDR3 in DNA: TGTGCCAGCAGCCCGGACAGCCTAAGAGGAACTGAAGCTTTCTTT.